This T cell receptor (beta chain) was observed in a study of blood T cells in healthy people across ages (dated by TCRdb to 2015 to 2017). Looking at the study overall: In model experiments, template switching captured about one uniquely barcoded TCR beta cDNA molecule for every two T cells. To avoid experimental bias, donors of different ages were spread randomly across the sequencing lanes. The study measured age-related changes in TCR beta repertoire diversity using deep sequencing normalized with unique cDNA molecular identifiers. The study analyzed two additional independent replicas of 1 million unique cDNA reads from the same blood draw for two donors, one aged 18 to 30 and one aged 80 or older. The donors were divided into four age groups: young (average around 16 years), middle-aged (approximately 42), aged (about 60) and long-lived (more than 75). Study-level results and caveats: Observed TCR beta diversity per million T cells fell roughly linearly with age, and a significant reduction was already apparent by age about 38. Estimates of total diversity based on one million sequenced T cells were regarded as lower bounds and as underestimates. Compared with the aged group, more naive CD4+ T cells, fewer expanded clones and increased TCR diversity were shown by the long-lived group, suggesting age selection. Since profiling was done on bulk unsorted PBMCs, naive and antigen-experienced compartments could not be conclusively compared. Because donor CMV infection status was unknown, age-related changes in expanded clonotypes were potentially confounded. The percentage of naive T cells measured by flow cytometry correlated strongly with observed TCR beta diversity.

Including cysteine and phenylalanine, the CDR3 has 17 amino acids. The CDR3 DNA has 51 bases and is translated from base 1. Based on the germline V gene (reference sequence), the CDR1 and CDR2 sequences are MNHEY and SMNVEV. Clipping removes 6 bases from V and 3 bases from J, with 8 as the unmatched junction base count. The library relied on 5' RACE. Sequencing was carried out with an Illumina HiSeq 2500. A second PCR of roughly 7 to 11 cycles was performed with a sample-barcoded 5' primer and a J-beta primer mix. Each TCR beta cDNA molecule received a unique molecular identifier from a template-switch 5' adaptor carrying 12 random nucleotides. At least 2.5 million CDR3-containing paired-end reads were obtained from each sample. The Mint cDNA synthesis kit, primed by a TRBC-specific oligonucleotide, was used to synthesize first-strand cDNA from all RNA. Following uracil-DNA glycosylase treatment, all cDNA underwent a first 18-cycle PCR with the universal primers M1SS and BC2_uni_R. The original pipeline was this. Normalization of each sample was performed by random selection of 1 million high-quality reads, each carrying a distinct molecular identifier. Reads with shared molecular identifiers were discarded instead of being binned into consensus sequences. MiTCR, run with a Q25 quality threshold and the strictest error-elimination algorithm, handled CDR3 identification, clonotype clustering and error correction. A nonparametric unseen species model with Euler transformation was used to estimate a lower bound on total TCR beta diversity. In-frame beta chains were kept once TCRdb had trimmed the public reads at Q25 with fastp and called clones with MiXCR. When rows share a CDR3 protein, they turn into one entry using the most common DNA and genes. Clone size and V and J calls follow TCRdb, not the original study. Present in this sample are 2 million or so distinct CDR3 sequences, roughly 50% of which were seen just once. The ten largest clonotypes hold roughly 2.1% of the sample.

The donors were roughly 38 Caucasian individuals from Russia, aged 6 to 90 years, who were systemically healthy. Around 9.8 milliliters of peripheral blood were collected from each donor into EDTA-treated Vacutainer tubes. Ficoll-Paque density-gradient centrifugation was used to isolate PBMCs, with at least 6 million per sample. Total RNA, at least 6 micrograms per sample, was extracted from PBMCs with Trizol reagent. The percentages of naive CD45RAhigh/CD27high T cells were determined by flow cytometry on a PBMC aliquot from every donor. Concerning this clonotype itself: This receptor's antigen is unknown. Base quality data are lacking; no much larger clone is found one base away.

The rearrangement combines TRBV27 with TRBJ2-6; TRBD1 matches 10 bases in the middle. Sequencing was done on a sample of blood. The TCR originated in a woman aged 40 to 50 in good health. The DNA is as follows: TGTGCCAGCAGGGGTGACAGGGGGCTCCGTGGGGCCAACGTCCTGACTTTC. Its protein reads: CASRGDRGLRGANVLTF.